This is a list of T cell receptor beta chains from one sample in a study of blood T cells in healthy people across ages. TCRdb called the 5' RACE reads again in MiXCR, with one record for every CDR3 protein. The repertoire holds 700,000 to 850,000 distinct CDR3 sequences, under 40% seen once, with 13% in the top ten. Sequenced: blood. Receptor source: a man younger than 30 in good health. Each CDR3 is given with its conserved first and last residue. The D gene is left open where the match is weak. Not all rows give a size; the values are once, few, many and, for expanded clones, a class.

many | TRBJ2-7 | TRBV7-2 | TRBD2 | TGTGCCAGCAGCTCCTCGGGACTAGCGAGGAGCTCCTACAATGAGCAGTACTTC | CASSSSGLARSSYNEQYF
many | TRBJ1-1 | TRBV13 | NA | TGTGCCAGCAGCCCACTTTTGGGATTGAACACTGAAGCTTTCTTT | CASSPLLGLNTEAFF
NA | TRBJ2-3 | TRBV12-3/TRBV12-4 | TRBD2 | TGTGCCAGCCATCTCTCAGCGGGGGGCTACACAGATACGCAGTATTTT | CASHLSAGGYTDTQYF
NA | TRBJ1-6 | TRBV2 | NA | TGTGCCAGCAGTGACCTTAGCTCCTATAATTCACCCCTCCACTTT | CASSDLSSYNSPLHF
NA | TRBJ1-4 | TRBV28 | NA | TGTGCCAGCAGTGCATCACGACTTAATGAAAAACTGTTTTTT | CASSASRLNEKLFF
NA | TRBJ1-5 | TRBV6-1 | NA | TGTGCCAGCAGCTCTAGTACAGTCAACAATCAGCCCCAGCATTTT | CASSSSTVNNQPQHF
few | TRBJ1-6 | TRBV27 | NA | TGTGCCAGCAGTTTAAGTGGGGCGCTTGGTTCACCCCTCCACTTT | CASSLSGALGSPLHF
many | TRBJ1-5 | TRBV28 | NA | TGTGCCAGCAGACGGTACATCCGAGATCAGCCCCAGCATTTT | CASRRYIRDQPQHF
NA | TRBJ1-1 | TRBV9 | TRBD1 | TGTGCCAGCAGCGTGGGACAGGGGGGACTCCCTTCCATGAACACTGAAGCTTTCTTT | CASSVGQGGLPSMNTEAFF
many | TRBJ1-2 | TRBV12-3/TRBV12-4 | TRBD1 | TGTGCCAGCAGTATCGGACAGGGGTATGGCTACACCTTC | CASSIGQGYGYTF